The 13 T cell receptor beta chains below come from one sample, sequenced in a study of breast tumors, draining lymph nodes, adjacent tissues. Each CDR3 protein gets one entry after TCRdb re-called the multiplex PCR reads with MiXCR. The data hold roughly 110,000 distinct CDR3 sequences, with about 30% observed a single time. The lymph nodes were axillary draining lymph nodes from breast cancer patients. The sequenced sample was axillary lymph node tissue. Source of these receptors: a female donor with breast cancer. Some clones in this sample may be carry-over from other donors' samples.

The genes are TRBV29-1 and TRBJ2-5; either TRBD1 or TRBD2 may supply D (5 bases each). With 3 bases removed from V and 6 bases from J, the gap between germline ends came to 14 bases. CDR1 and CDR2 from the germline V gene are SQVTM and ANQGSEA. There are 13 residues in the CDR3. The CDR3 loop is CSVDAGAIKTQYF. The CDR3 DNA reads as TGCAGCGTTGATGCCGGGGCGATAAAGACCCAGTACTTC.

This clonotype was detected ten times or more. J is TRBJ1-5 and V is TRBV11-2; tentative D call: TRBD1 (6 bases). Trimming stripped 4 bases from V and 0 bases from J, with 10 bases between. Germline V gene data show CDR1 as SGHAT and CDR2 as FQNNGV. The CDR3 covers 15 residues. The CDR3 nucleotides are TGTGCCAGCAGCTCGGGACATTATAGCAATCAGCCCCAGCATTTT. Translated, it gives CASSSGHYSNQPQHF.

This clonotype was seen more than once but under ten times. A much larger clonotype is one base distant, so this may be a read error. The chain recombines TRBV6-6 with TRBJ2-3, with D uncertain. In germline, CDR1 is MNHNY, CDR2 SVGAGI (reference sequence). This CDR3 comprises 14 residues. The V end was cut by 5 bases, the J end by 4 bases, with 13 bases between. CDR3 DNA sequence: TGTGCCAGCAGTCCCCTTGGCAGCGCAGATACGCAGTATTTT. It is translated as CASSPLGSADTQYF.

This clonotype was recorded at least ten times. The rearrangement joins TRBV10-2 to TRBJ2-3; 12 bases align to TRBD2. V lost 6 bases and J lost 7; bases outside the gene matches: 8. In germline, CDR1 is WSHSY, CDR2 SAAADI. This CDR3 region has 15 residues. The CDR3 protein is CASRAGTSGWNTQYF. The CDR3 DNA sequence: TGCGCCAGCAGAGCCGGGACTAGCGGGTGGAATACGCAGTATTTT.

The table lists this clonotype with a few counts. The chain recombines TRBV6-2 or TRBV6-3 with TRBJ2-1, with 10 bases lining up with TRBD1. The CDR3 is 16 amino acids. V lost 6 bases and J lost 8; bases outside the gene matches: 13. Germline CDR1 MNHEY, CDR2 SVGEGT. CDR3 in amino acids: CASSHPAGTGVDEQFF. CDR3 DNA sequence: TGTGCCAGCAGCCACCCGGCCGGGACAGGGGTTGATGAGCAGTTCTTC.

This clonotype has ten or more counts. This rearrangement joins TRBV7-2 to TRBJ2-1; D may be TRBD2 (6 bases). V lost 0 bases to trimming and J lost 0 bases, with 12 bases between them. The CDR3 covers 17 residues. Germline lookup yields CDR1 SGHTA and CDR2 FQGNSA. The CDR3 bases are TGTGCCAGCAGCTTAGCGAATAGGAGGGTCTCCTACAATGAGCAGTTCTTC. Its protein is CASSLANRRVSYNEQFF.

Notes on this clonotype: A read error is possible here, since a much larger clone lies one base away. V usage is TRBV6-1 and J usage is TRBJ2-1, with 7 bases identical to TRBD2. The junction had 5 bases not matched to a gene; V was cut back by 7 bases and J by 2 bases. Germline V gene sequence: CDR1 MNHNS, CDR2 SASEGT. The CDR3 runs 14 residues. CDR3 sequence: CASIRLAPYNEQFF. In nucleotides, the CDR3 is TGTGCCAGCATCCGACTAGCTCCCTACAATGAGCAGTTCTTC.

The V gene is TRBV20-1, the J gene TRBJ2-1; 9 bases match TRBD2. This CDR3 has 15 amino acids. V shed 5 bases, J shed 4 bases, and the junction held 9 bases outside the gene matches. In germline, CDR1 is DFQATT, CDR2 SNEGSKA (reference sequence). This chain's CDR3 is CSAPSGVLRYNEQFF. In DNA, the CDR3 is TGCAGTGCTCCTAGCGGGGTGTTACGATACAATGAGCAGTTCTTC.

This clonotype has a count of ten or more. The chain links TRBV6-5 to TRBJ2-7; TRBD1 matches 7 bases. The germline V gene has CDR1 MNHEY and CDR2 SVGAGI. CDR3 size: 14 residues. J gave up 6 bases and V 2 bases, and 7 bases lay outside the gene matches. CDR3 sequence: CASSYNRGSGEQYF. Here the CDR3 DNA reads TGTGCCAGCAGTTACAACAGGGGAAGTGGCGAGCAGTACTTC.

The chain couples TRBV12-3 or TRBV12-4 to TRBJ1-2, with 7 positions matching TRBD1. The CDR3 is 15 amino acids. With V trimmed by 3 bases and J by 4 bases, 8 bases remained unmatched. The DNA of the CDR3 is TGTGCCAGCAGTTTCGACAGGGACACTTCCTATGGCTACACCTTC. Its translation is CASSFDRDTSYGYTF.

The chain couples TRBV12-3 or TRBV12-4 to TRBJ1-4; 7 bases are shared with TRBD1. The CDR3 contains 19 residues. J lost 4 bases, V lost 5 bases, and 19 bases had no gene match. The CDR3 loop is CASSGYDRVGYEHNEKLFF. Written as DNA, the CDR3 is TGTGCCAGCAGTGGATATGACAGGGTGGGATACGAGCATAATGAAAAACTGTTTTTT.

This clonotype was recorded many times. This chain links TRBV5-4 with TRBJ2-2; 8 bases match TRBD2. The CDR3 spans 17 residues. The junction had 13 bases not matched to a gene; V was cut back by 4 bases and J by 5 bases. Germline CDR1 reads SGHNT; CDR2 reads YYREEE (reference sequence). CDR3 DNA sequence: TGTGCCAGCAGCCCAGTAGCGGGGCGGCGGAGGACCGGGGAGCTGTTTTTT. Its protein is CASSPVAGRRRTGELFF. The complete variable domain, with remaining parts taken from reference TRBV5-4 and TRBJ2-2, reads ETGVTQSPTHLIKTRGQQVTLRCSSQSGHNTVSWYQQALGQGPQFIFQYYREEENGRGNFPPRFSGLQFPNYSSELNVNALELDDSALYLCASSPVAGRRRTGELFFGEGSRLTVL.

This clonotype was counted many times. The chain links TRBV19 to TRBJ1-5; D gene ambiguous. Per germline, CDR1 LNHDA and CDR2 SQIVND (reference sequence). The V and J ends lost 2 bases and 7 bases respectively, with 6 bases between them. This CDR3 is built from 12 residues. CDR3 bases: TGTGCCAGTAGTATATATAGGCAGCCCCAGCATTTT. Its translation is CASSIYRQPQHF.